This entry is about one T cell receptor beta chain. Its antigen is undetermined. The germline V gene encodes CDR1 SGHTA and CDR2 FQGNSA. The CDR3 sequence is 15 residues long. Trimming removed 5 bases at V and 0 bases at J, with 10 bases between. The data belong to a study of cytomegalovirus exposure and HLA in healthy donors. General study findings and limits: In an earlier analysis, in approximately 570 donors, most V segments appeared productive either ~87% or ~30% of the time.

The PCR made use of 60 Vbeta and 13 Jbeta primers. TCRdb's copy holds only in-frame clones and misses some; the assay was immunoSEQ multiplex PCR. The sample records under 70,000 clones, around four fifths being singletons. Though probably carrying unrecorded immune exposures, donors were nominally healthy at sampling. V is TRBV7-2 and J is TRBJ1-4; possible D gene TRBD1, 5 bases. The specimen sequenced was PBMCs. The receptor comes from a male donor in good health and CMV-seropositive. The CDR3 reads CASSHGAATNEKLFF. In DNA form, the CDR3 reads TGTGCCAGCAGCCATGGGGCCGCAACTAATGAAAAACTGTTTTTT.